Listed below are T cell receptor beta chains from one sample, sequenced in a study of shared clonotypes between healthy human individuals. Repertoires were generated with immunoSEQ multiplex PCR, while TCRdb's copy carries only in-frame clones and drops some. The top ten hold about 0.13% of the sample, which has some 2,100,000 clones, 95% seen once. The sample was naive CD4+ T cells sorted from blood. The source is a man aged 18 to 30 in good health. Each CDR3 is given with its conserved first and last residue. A D gene is named only where the DNA matches it firmly. Part of the rows lack a size; the others show once, few, many or a class for expanded clones.

j_gene | v_gene | abundance | d_gene | CDR3nt | CDR3aa
TRBJ2-7 | TRBV19 | NA | TRBD1 | TGTGCCAGTAGTCGGACAGGCGACTCCTACGAGCAGTACTTC | CASSRTGDSYEQYF
TRBJ2-5 | TRBV7-2 | NA | NA | TGTGCCAGCAGCTCCCAGACAGGAGGAGAGACCCAGTACTTC | CASSSQTGGETQYF
TRBJ2-3 | TRBV30 | NA | NA | TGTGCCTGGAGTCACGGGCAGAGCGCAGATACGCAGTATTTT | CAWSHGQSADTQYF
TRBJ2-1 | TRBV18 | NA | TRBD2 | TGTGCCAGCTCACTTTCTAGCGGGGCCGGCGGTGAGCAGTTCTTC | CASSLSSGAGGEQFF
TRBJ1-5 | TRBV5-8 | NA | TRBD1 | TGTGCCAGCAGCTTGGGACAGGGGGCGCGTCAGCCCCAGCATTTT | CASSLGQGARQPQHF
TRBJ2-4 | TRBV29-1 | NA | NA | TGCAGCGTAGAAACATTAGCCAAAAACATTCAGTACTTC | CSVETLAKNIQYF
TRBJ1-1 | TRBV30 | NA | TRBD1 | TGTGCCTGGAACAGGGGGCCTGGGACTGAAGCTTTCTTT | CAWNRGPGTEAFF
TRBJ2-3 | TRBV5-1 | NA | TRBD2 | TGCGCCAGCAGCTTGGGACTAGCGGGAGTCAATACGCAGTATTTT | CASSLGLAGVNTQYF
TRBJ2-7 | TRBV6-5 | NA | NA | TGTGCCAGCAGTTACCAGGGTATCTCCTACGAGCAGTACTTC | CASSYQGISYEQYF
TRBJ2-5 | TRBV5-1 | NA | NA | TGCGCCAGCAGCTTGACTGCCAGGGTTGAAGAGACCCAGTACTTC | CASSLTARVEETQYF
TRBJ1-1 | TRBV11-2 | NA | TRBD1 | TGTGCCAGCAGGGAGGGACAGGTGAACACTGAAGCTTTCTTT | CASREGQVNTEAFF
TRBJ2-5 | TRBV7-2 | NA | TRBD2 | TGTGCCAGCAGCGTCTTAGCGGGAGTGCGTCAAGAGACCCAGTACTTC | CASSVLAGVRQETQYF
TRBJ1-5 | TRBV30 | NA | NA | TGTGCTTCGGGAAGAGGGCCAGGTCAGCCCCAGCATTTT | CASGRGPGQPQHF
TRBJ1-3 | TRBV27 | NA | NA | TGTGCCAGCAGGACGTCAGGGGCGACTGGAAACACCATATATTTT | CASRTSGATGNTIYF
TRBJ2-7 | TRBV6-4 | NA | NA | TGTGCCAGCAGTGACTCTGGGACGGACTCCTACGAGCAGTACTTC | CASSDSGTDSYEQYF
TRBJ2-5 | TRBV6-5 | NA | NA | TGTGCCAGCAGTTACGAGGGGAACCAAGAGACCCAGTACTTC | CASSYEGNQETQYF
TRBJ2-6 | TRBV30 | NA | TRBD2 | TGTGCCTGGAGTGTACTCGTCAAGGGAGGGCCCGGGGCCAACGTCCTGACTTTC | CAWSVLVKGGPGANVLTF
TRBJ2-6 | TRBV4-1 | NA | NA | TGCGCCAGCAGCCCCGGGTGGGGGGGCGTTGGGGCCAACGTCCTGACTTTC | CASSPGWGGVGANVLTF
TRBJ2-7 | TRBV5-1 | once | NA | TGCGCCAGCAGCTTGGATCCAGGAAGCTACGAGCAGTACTTC | CASSLDPGSYEQYF
TRBJ1-6 | TRBV6-4 | NA | NA | TGTGCCAGCAGTCCCCCACGCAAATCCGGTTCACCCCTCCACTTT | CASSPPRKSGSPLHF
TRBJ2-2 | TRBV4-3 | NA | NA | TGCGCCAGCAGCCAAGAGACCTGGCTCCTCACCGGGGAGCTGTTTTTT | CASSQETWLLTGELFF
TRBJ1-1 | TRBV6-1 | NA | NA | TGTGCCAGCAACGACGGAAACATGAACACTGAAGCTTTCTTT | CASNDGNMNTEAFF
TRBJ2-5 | TRBV7-9 | NA | NA | TGTGCCAGCAGCTTAGATGCGGCATTTTCAGGGAGGGAGACCCAGTACTTC | CASSLDAAFSGRETQYF
TRBJ2-2 | TRBV5-1 | NA | NA | TGCGCCAGCAGCTCAACAGGGATGAACACCGGGGAGCTGTTTTTT | CASSSTGMNTGELFF
TRBJ2-1 | TRBV5-1 | NA | TRBD2 | TGCGCCAGCAGCCCGATAGCGGGCTCCTACAATGAGCAGTTCTTC | CASSPIAGSYNEQFF
TRBJ1-1 | TRBV29-1 | NA | NA | TGCAGCGTTTATGATAGGGGCACTGAAGCTTTCTTT | CSVYDRGTEAFF
TRBJ2-5 | TRBV6-4 | once | NA | TGTGCCAGCCCTGGACCACTCCGGGCCCAAACGGAGACCCAGTACTTC | CASPGPLRAQTETQYF
TRBJ2-5 | TRBV7-3 | NA | TRBD2 | TGTGCCAGCAGCCTACTAGCGGGGGATCAAGAGACCCAGTACTTC | CASSLLAGDQETQYF
TRBJ2-2 | TRBV5-1 | NA | NA | TGCGCCAGCAGCTTTCTCGGGTCGTTGGTCACCGGGGAGCTGTTTTTT | CASSFLGSLVTGELFF
TRBJ2-3 | TRBV6-6 | NA | NA | TGTGCCAGCAGTTACTCGACAGAGCAGTGGTATTTT | CASSYSTEQWYF
TRBJ1-4 | TRBV19 | NA | TRBD1 | TGTGCCAGTAGCGAACAGGGGCTGGGAGAAAAACTGTTTTTT | CASSEQGLGEKLFF
TRBJ1-6 | TRBV29-1 | NA | NA | TGCAGTGTCAGGGGCTCCTATAATTCACCCCTCCACTTT | CSVRGSYNSPLHF
TRBJ1-1 | TRBV29-1 | few | TRBD1 | TGCAGCGTTGGACAGGGAGGAAACACTGAAGCTTTCTTT | CSVGQGGNTEAFF
TRBJ2-2 | TRBV5-4 | once | NA | TGTGCCAGCGGAAAACAGGGGACTCCGAACACCGGGGAGCTGTTTTTT | CASGKQGTPNTGELFF
TRBJ2-2 | TRBV7-6 | NA | NA | TGTGCCAGCAGCATCGGGCAGCCTCCCACCGGGGAGCTGTTTTTT | CASSIGQPPTGELFF
TRBJ2-5 | TRBV14 | NA | NA | TGTGCCAGCAGCCAGTTGGTAGCGGCCACCGAGACCCAGTACTTC | CASSQLVAATETQYF
TRBJ2-2 | TRBV5-1 | NA | NA | TGCGCCAGCAGCCCGGACACCGGGGAGCTGTTTTTT | CASSPDTGELFF
TRBJ1-5 | TRBV7-3 | NA | NA | TGTGCCAGCAGCTTAACGTTTGGGCCAATTCCGCAGCCCCAGCATTTT | CASSLTFGPIPQPQHF
TRBJ2-1 | TRBV11-3 | NA | NA | TGTGCCAGCAGCTTTTTGACGAATGAGCAGTTCTTC | CASSFLTNEQFF
TRBJ1-6 | TRBV6-6 | once | NA | TGTGCCAGCATCTACCGGGTTCCCCATAATGAGCCCCTCCACTTT | CASIYRVPHNEPLHF
TRBJ1-5 | TRBV7-9 | NA | NA | TGTGCCAGCAGTTTCGGGGGCACTAACAATCAGCCCCAGCATTTT | CASSFGGTNNQPQHF
TRBJ2-2 | TRBV29-1 | NA | NA | TGCAGCGTTTGTGTCGGACTGGCAAGCGGGGAGCTGTTTTTT | CSVCVGLASGELFF
TRBJ1-6 | TRBV2 | NA | TRBD1 | TGTGCCGGGACCCGGGACAGTAATTCACCCCTCCACTTT | CAGTRDSNSPLHF
TRBJ2-5 | TRBV1 | NA | NA | TGCACCAGCAGCCAAAGGACAGGGTGCCAAGAGACCCAGTACTTC | CTSSQRTGCQETQYF
TRBJ1-1 | TRBV2 | NA | NA | TGTGCCAGCAGGGGGCAGGAGTGGAACACTGAAGCTTTCTTT | CASRGQEWNTEAFF
TRBJ2-7 | TRBV7-8 | NA | NA | TGTGCCAGCAGCTTAGTCTCCTACGAGCAGTACTTC | CASSLVSYEQYF
TRBJ2-1 | TRBV5-5 | NA | NA | TGTGCCAGCAGGGAAAATTCGAATGAGCAGTTCTTC | CASRENSNEQFF
TRBJ1-2 | TRBV18 | once | NA | TGTGCCAGCTCACCGAACACTTATAACTATGGCTACACCTTC | CASSPNTYNYGYTF
TRBJ1-4 | TRBV6-5 | NA | NA | TGTGCCAGCAGTTACCGGAGGGATTTAGGTCTGTTTTTT | CASSYRRDLGLFF
TRBJ2-6 | TRBV11-2 | once | NA | TGTGCCAGCAGCTTGCTGGGGGCCAACGTCCTGACTTTC | CASSLLGANVLTF
TRBJ2-5 | TRBV7-7 | NA | NA | TGTGCTAGCAGCTTAACGACAGACGGATATACCCAGTACTTC | CASSLTTDGYTQYF
TRBJ2-3 | TRBV18 | NA | TRBD1 | TGTGCCAGCTCACTTACGGCCGGGACAGGGGGCACAGATACGCAGTATTTT | CASSLTAGTGGTDTQYF
TRBJ1-5 | TRBV18 | NA | TRBD1 | TGTGCCAGCTCAGATTCCGGGACAGAACAGCCCCAGCATTTT | CASSDSGTEQPQHF
TRBJ1-4 | TRBV28 | NA | TRBD1 | TGTGCCAGCAGTGCACAGGGGACTAATGAAAAACTGTTTTTT | CASSAQGTNEKLFF
TRBJ1-5 | TRBV19 | NA | TRBD1 | TGTGCCAGCCAGGTTCCGGGACAGGGTCGAAGTCAGCCCCAGCATTTT | CASQVPGQGRSQPQHF
TRBJ1-6 | TRBV5-1 | NA | TRBD1 | TGCGCCAGCAGCTCACAGGGGAGCTCTAATTCACCCCTCCACTTT | CASSSQGSSNSPLHF
TRBJ2-7 | TRBV11-3 | NA | NA | TGTGCCAGCAGCTTAGCACCGGACTTCTCCTACGAGCAGTACTTC | CASSLAPDFSYEQYF
TRBJ2-7 | TRBV7-2 | once | TRBD2 | TGTGCCAGCAGTTCTAGCGGGACAAGCTCCTACGAGCAGTACTTC | CASSSSGTSSYEQYF